This T cell receptor (beta chain) appears in the sequencing data of a study of cytomegalovirus exposure and HLA in healthy donors. Produced via immunoSEQ multiplex PCR; TCRdb's table is partial and in-frame only. This repertoire shows under 75,000 clones, 95% to 98% found once; its top ten account for about 1.6%. With 0 bases clipped from V and 4 bases from J, the junction kept 3 bases outside the gene matches. Germline lookup yields CDR1 LNHNV and CDR2 YYDKDF (reference sequence). The CDR3 runs to 15 residues. The chain combines TRBV15 with TRBJ2-1; TRBD1 matches 7 bases. This TCR came from a woman younger than 35 in good health and CMV-seropositive. The sample comprised PBMCs. CDR3 region: CATSRDVGQYNEQFF. The CDR3, as DNA: TGTGCCACCAGCAGAGATGTGGGACAGTACAATGAGCAGTTCTTC.